Described below is a single T cell receptor beta chain sequence and its context. After roughly two weeks' expansion, CD4+ cells were restimulated less than 30 h with HeLa expressing allogeneic DPB1. Stimulation used HeLa cells expressing transduced HLA-DPA1/DPB1, HLA-DM, invariant chain and CD80. With around 50 U/mL IL-2, CD4+ responders met 100 Gy-irradiated HeLa cells at 3:1. The primer mix covered 54 TRBV segments and 13 TRBJ segments. For cultured samples, the target was approximately 63,000 T cell genomes at survey resolution. Data came from immunoSEQ multiplex PCR; TCRdb stores just in-frame clones and leaves some out. The sample holds around 2,000 clones; about four fifths are singletons and the top ten take 25% to 30%. The germline V gene has CDR1 SGHRS and CDR2 YFSETQ. J was trimmed by 1 base and V by 4 bases; bases with no gene match: 7. The CDR3 totals 15 residues. This entry is derived from a study of T cell repertoires and HLA-DP antigens.

The source of this sequence is a young woman in good health and CMV-seronegative. The rearrangement links TRBV5-1 to TRBJ2-7; 8 bases align to TRBD2. The sequencing input was CD137- CD4+ T cells from cultured PBMCs. DNA of the CDR3: TGCGCCAGCAGCCCCTCTGGCGGGAGGTCCTACGAGCAGTACTTC. It codes for CASSPSGGRSYEQYF.